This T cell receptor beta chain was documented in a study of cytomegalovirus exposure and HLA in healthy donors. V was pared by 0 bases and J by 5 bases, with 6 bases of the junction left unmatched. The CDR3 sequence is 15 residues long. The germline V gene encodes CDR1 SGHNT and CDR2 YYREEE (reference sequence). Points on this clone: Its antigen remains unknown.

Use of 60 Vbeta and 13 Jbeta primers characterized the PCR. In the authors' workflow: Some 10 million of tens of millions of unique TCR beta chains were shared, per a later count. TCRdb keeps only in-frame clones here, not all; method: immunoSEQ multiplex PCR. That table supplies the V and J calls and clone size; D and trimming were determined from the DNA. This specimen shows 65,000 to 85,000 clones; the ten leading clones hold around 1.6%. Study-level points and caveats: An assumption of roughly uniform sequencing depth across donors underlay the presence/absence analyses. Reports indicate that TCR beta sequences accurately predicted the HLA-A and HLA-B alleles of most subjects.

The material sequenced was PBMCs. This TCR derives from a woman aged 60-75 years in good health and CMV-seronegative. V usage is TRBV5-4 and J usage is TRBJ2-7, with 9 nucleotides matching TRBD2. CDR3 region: CASSLGSGSTHEQYF. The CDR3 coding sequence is TGTGCCAGCAGCTTGGGTAGCGGGAGCACCCACGAGCAGTACTTC.